This T cell receptor (beta chain) was documented in a study of shared clonotypes between healthy human individuals. About the study: The study used three CD4 naive, three CD4 memory, two CD8 naive and one CD8 memory plate per donor.

Germline V gene sequence: CDR1 MNHNS, CDR2 SASEGT. With V trimmed by 6 bases and J by 5 bases, 7 bases remained unmatched. CDR3 size: 14 residues. Study conclusions and caveats: Compared with memory subsets, naive subsets generally had larger estimated richness.

Each subset's genomic DNA was shared equally among a number of immunoSEQ plates. Produced via immunoSEQ multiplex PCR; TCRdb's table is partial and in-frame only. This sample carries approximately 1.5 million clones, nearly 99% of them seen once, and the ten largest clones take 0.4% to 0.45%. About this clone itself: The antigen is undetermined.

The chain uses TRBV6-1 and TRBJ2-7, with 10 bases matching TRBD2. Sample: naive CD4+ T cells sorted from blood. Subset noted: CD45RA+ positively selected. The TCR sequence derives from a man younger than 40 in good health. The CDR3 bases are TGTGCCAGCAGGGGGACTAGCGAGCTAAACGAGCAGTACTTC. Translated, it gives CASRGTSELNEQYF.